The rows below give T cell receptor beta chains drawn from one sample of a study of identical twins. MiXCR, run by TCRdb on the 5' RACE reads, gives a single entry per CDR3 protein. The sample lists 420,000 or so distinct CDR3 sequences, less than 20% seen once, with roughly an eighth in the top ten. The specimen sequenced was naive T cells sorted from blood. These receptor sequences come from a man aged 50-60 years in good health. Each CDR3 is given with its conserved first and last residue. A D gene is named only where the DNA matches it firmly. Not every row has a clone size; where given, it reads once, few, many or a size class.

v_gene	j_gene	abundance	d_gene	CDR3aa	CDR3nt
TRBV20-1	TRBJ2-1	few	NA	CSARAPISERPQFF	TGCAGTGCTAGGGCCCCAATAAGTGAAAGACCGCAGTTCTTC
TRBV7-2	TRBJ1-2	few	TRBD1	CASSLATGGANGYTF	TGTGCCAGCAGCTTAGCAACAGGGGGCGCAAATGGCTACACCTTC
TRBV7-2	TRBJ1-3	NA	NA	CASSAAGGNTIYF	TGTGCCAGCAGCGCAGCGGGGGGAAACACCATATATTTT
TRBV5-5	TRBJ2-3	NA	NA	CASSLALTPSTDTQYF	TGTGCCAGCAGCTTGGCCTTGACTCCTAGCACAGATACGCAGTATTTT
TRBV20-1	TRBJ2-7	NA	TRBD2	CSARSPPGGIYEQYF	TGCAGTGCTAGGTCGCCCCCGGGGGGTATTTACGAGCAGTACTTC
TRBV29-1	TRBJ2-5	many	NA	CSVEAGRETQYF	TGCAGCGTTGAGGCGGGTAGAGAGACCCAGTACTTC
TRBV5-1	TRBJ2-2	few	NA	CASSLLSGGELFF	TGCGCCAGCAGCTTGTTGTCGGGCGGGGAGCTGTTTTTT
TRBV5-1	TRBJ1-2	few	TRBD1	CASSASGTGGASGGYTF	TGCGCCAGCAGCGCGTCCGGGACAGGGGGCGCGTCGGGTGGCTACACCTTC
TRBV6-2/TRBV6-3	TRBJ2-1	NA	NA	CASSYNYRTDSYNEQFF	TGTGCCAGCAGTTACAATTACAGGACTGACTCCTACAATGAGCAGTTCTTC
TRBV4-1	TRBJ2-1	few	TRBD2	CASSQDLFPLAGGGNEQFF	TGCGCCAGCAGCCAAGATCTTTTTCCGCTAGCGGGGGGTGGTAATGAGCAGTTCTTC
TRBV7-6	TRBJ2-2	many	NA	CASSLDLTGELFF	TGTGCCAGCAGCTTAGACCTCACCGGGGAGCTGTTTTTT
TRBV12-3/TRBV12-4	TRBJ1-5	few	NA	CASSLATRQVNQPQHF	TGTGCCAGCAGTTTAGCGACCAGACAGGTCAATCAGCCCCAGCATTTT
TRBV12-3/TRBV12-4	TRBJ2-1	many	NA	CASSGLTGSYNEQFF	TGTGCCAGCAGTGGGTTAACCGGCTCCTACAATGAGCAGTTCTTC
TRBV6-2/TRBV6-3	TRBJ2-1	many	NA	CASSYWRGEQFF	TGTGCCAGCAGTTACTGGCGGGGTGAGCAGTTCTTC
TRBV6-2/TRBV6-3	TRBJ2-7	few	TRBD1	CASSYEVRQGSYEQYF	TGTGCCAGCAGTTACGAAGTGAGACAGGGATCCTACGAGCAGTACTTC
TRBV24-1	TRBJ2-6	NA	NA	CATSDGGANVLTF	TGTGCCACCAGTGACGGTGGGGCCAACGTCCTGACTTTC
TRBV4-1	TRBJ1-4	many	NA	CASRPIGRATNEKLFF	TGCGCCAGCAGACCGATAGGGCGTGCTACTAATGAAAAACTGTTTTTT
TRBV28	TRBJ2-1	NA	TRBD1	CASRDDRDRAYNEQFF	TGTGCCAGCAGGGATGACCGGGACAGGGCCTACAATGAGCAGTTCTTC
TRBV5-1	TRBJ2-7	many	TRBD1	CASTPGTGIREQYF	TGCGCCAGCACTCCCGGGACAGGGATAAGGGAGCAGTACTTC
TRBV7-2	TRBJ2-1	NA	NA	CASNGPPLGNEQFF	TGTGCCAGCAACGGGCCTCCATTGGGCAATGAGCAGTTCTTC
TRBV2	TRBJ1-1	few	NA	CASSIRDTKRTEAFF	TGTGCCAGCAGCATTAGGGACACTAAAAGGACTGAAGCTTTCTTT
TRBV10-3	TRBJ2-3	many	TRBD2	CAISDGGGDTDTQYF	TGTGCCATCAGTGACGGCGGGGGGGACACAGATACGCAGTATTTT
TRBV7-2	TRBJ2-7	few	NA	CASSFFSVGRGDEQYF	TGTGCCAGCAGCTTTTTCTCTGTGGGTCGGGGAGACGAGCAGTACTTC
TRBV4-3	TRBJ2-5	once	TRBD2	CASSQDWGGRETQYF	TGCGCCAGCAGCCAAGATTGGGGGGGGAGAGAGACCCAGTACTTC
TRBV4-3	TRBJ2-7	few	TRBD2	CASSQGLAYYEQYF	TGCGCCAGCAGCCAAGGACTAGCGTACTACGAGCAGTACTTC
TRBV4-3	TRBJ1-3	many	NA	CASSQDFGRVGSGNTIYF	TGCGCCAGCAGCCAAGATTTCGGGAGGGTTGGCAGCGGAAACACCATATATTTT
TRBV5-5	TRBJ1-5	NA	TRBD1	CASSFSDRGINQPQHF	TGTGCCAGCAGCTTTTCGGACAGGGGGATTAATCAGCCCCAGCATTTT
TRBV5-1	TRBJ2-3	NA	NA	CASSFEDGQEGTQYF	TGCGCCAGCAGCTTTGAGGACGGACAGGAGGGTACGCAGTATTTT
TRBV20-1	TRBJ2-3	few	NA	CSVQEGLSDTQYF	TGCAGTGTTCAAGAGGGATTATCAGATACGCAGTATTTT
TRBV6-1	TRBJ2-7	few	NA	CASKEGSSYEQYF	TGTGCCAGCAAGGAGGGCTCTTCCTACGAGCAGTACTTC
TRBV7-2	TRBJ1-4	many	NA	CASSYLNEKLFF	TGTGCCAGCAGTTACTTGAATGAAAAACTGTTTTTT
TRBV7-2	TRBJ2-2	many	TRBD2	CASSLSSGNTGELFF	TGTGCCAGCAGCTTATCTAGCGGGAACACCGGGGAGCTGTTTTTT
TRBV5-1	TRBJ1-1	NA	NA	CASSLAGTQNTEAFF	TGCGCCAGCAGCTTGGCCGGAACACAGAACACTGAAGCTTTCTTT
TRBV2	TRBJ2-7	NA	TRBD1	CARSDDRGYSYEQYF	TGTGCCCGCAGTGATGACAGGGGCTATTCCTACGAGCAGTACTTC
TRBV4-1	TRBJ2-6	few	NA	CASRESGANVLTF	TGCGCCAGCCGAGAATCTGGGGCCAACGTCCTGACTTTC
TRBV20-1	TRBJ2-1	many	NA	CSAKVVQLYNEQFF	TGCAGTGCGAAGGTGGTGCAACTGTACAATGAGCAGTTCTTC
TRBV7-8	TRBJ2-3	many	TRBD1	CASSLLRTGGSTDTQYF	TGTGCCAGCAGCCTCCTTCGGACAGGGGGGAGCACAGATACGCAGTATTTT
TRBV4-1	TRBJ1-3	NA	NA	CASSQRGIDGNTIYF	TGCGCCAGCAGCCAACGAGGGATTGATGGAAACACCATATATTTT
TRBV29-1	TRBJ2-5	few	NA	CSVGRSQETQYF	TGCAGCGTGGGGCGTTCCCAAGAGACCCAGTACTTC
TRBV4-3	TRBJ2-2	NA	NA	CASSQAWWGERDGELFF	TGCGCCAGCAGCCAAGCATGGTGGGGGGAACGGGACGGGGAGCTGTTTTTT
TRBV12-3/TRBV12-4	TRBJ2-7	few	TRBD1	CASSAGQAREQYF	TGTGCCAGCAGCGCCGGACAGGCGAGGGAGCAGTACTTC
TRBV27	TRBJ2-3	few	TRBD2	CASSPGTSVSTDTQYF	TGTGCCAGCAGTCCGGGGACTAGCGTTAGCACAGATACGCAGTATTTT
TRBV5-1	TRBJ2-7	few	NA	CASRRDLAYEQYF	TGCGCCAGCAGACGGGACCTTGCCTACGAGCAGTACTTC
TRBV15	TRBJ2-1	NA	TRBD1	CATRPSADRGPSNEQFF	TGTGCCACCAGACCTTCAGCGGACAGGGGACCCTCCAATGAGCAGTTCTTC
TRBV7-2	TRBJ2-7	many	NA	CASSFPDSYEQYF	TGTGCCAGCAGCTTTCCGGACAGCTACGAGCAGTACTTC
TRBV7-9	TRBJ2-2	NA	NA	CASSLWRANTGKLFF	TGTGCCAGCAGCTTATGGCGCGCCAACACCGGGAAGCTGTTTTTT
TRBV6-2/TRBV6-3	TRBJ2-7	NA	NA	CASSYSTRGSYYEQYF	TGTGCCAGCAGTTACAGTACGAGGGGTTCATACTACGAGCAGTACTTC
TRBV6-5	TRBJ1-1	NA	NA	CASSSIEGWTEAFF	TGTGCCAGCAGTTCCATCGAGGGGTGGACTGAAGCTTTCTTT
TRBV27	TRBJ2-1	NA	TRBD2	CASSPGTSGIHNEQFF	TGTGCCAGCAGTCCCGGGACTAGCGGGATCCACAATGAGCAGTTCTTC
TRBV5-6	TRBJ2-7	few	NA	CASSLHRYEQYF	TGTGCCAGCAGCTTGCACCGATACGAGCAGTACTTC
TRBV5-5	TRBJ1-5	NA	NA	CASSLGTANQPQHF	TGTGCCAGCAGCTTGGGGACAGCCAATCAGCCCCAGCATTTT